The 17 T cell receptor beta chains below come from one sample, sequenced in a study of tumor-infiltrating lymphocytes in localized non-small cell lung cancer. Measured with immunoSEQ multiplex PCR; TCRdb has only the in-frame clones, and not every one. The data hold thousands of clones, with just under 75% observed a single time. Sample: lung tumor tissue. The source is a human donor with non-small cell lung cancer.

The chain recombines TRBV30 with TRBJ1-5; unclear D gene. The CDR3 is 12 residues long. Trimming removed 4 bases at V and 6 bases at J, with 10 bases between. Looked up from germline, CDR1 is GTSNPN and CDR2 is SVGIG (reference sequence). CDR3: CAWTRSGQPQHF. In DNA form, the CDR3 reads TGTGCCTGGACCCGGAGTGGTCAGCCCCAGCATTTT.

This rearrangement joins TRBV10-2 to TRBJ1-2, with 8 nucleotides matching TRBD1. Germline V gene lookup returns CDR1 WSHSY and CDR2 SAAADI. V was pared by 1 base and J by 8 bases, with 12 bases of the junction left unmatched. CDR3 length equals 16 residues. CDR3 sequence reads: CASSEWGGRGRQGYTF. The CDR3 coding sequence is TGCGCCAGCAGTGAGTGGGGGGGCAGGGGGCGTCAAGGCTACACCTTC.

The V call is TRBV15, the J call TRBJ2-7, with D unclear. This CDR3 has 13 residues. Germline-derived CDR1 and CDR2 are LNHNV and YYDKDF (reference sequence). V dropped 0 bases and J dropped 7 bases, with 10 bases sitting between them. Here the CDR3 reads CATSRDEAREQYF. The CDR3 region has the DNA TGTGCCACCAGCAGAGATGAGGCCCGGGAGCAGTACTTC. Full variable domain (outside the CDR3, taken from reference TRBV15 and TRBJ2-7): DAMVIQNPRYQVTQFGKPVTLSCSQTLNHNVMYWYQQKSSQAPKLLFHYYDKDFNNEADTPDNFQSRRPNTSFCFLDIRSPGLGDTAMYLCATSRDEAREQYFGPGTRLTVT.

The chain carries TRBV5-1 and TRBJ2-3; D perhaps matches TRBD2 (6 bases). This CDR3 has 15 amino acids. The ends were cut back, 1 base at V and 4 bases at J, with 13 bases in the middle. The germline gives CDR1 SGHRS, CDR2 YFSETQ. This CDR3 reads CASSLTSMRSDTQYF. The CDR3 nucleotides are TGCGCCAGCAGCTTGACTAGCATGCGATCAGATACGCAGTATTTT.

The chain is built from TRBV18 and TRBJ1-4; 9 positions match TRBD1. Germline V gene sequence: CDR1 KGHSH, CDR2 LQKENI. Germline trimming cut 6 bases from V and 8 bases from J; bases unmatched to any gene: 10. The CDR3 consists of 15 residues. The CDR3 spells CASSLSGQGDEKLFF. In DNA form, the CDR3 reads TGTGCCAGCTCCTTATCGGGACAGGGTGACGAAAAACTGTTTTTT.

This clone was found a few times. The CDR3 reads CASSPNRVQPQHF. The CDR3 nucleotides read TGTGCCAGTAGTCCGAACAGGGTACAGCCCCAGCATTTT. The chain recombines TRBV19 with TRBJ1-5, with D perhaps matching TRBD1 (6 bases). Looked up from germline, CDR1 is LNHDA and CDR2 is SQIVND (reference sequence). The CDR3 is 13 amino acids. The ends were cut back, 5 bases at V and 7 bases at J, with 12 bases in the middle.

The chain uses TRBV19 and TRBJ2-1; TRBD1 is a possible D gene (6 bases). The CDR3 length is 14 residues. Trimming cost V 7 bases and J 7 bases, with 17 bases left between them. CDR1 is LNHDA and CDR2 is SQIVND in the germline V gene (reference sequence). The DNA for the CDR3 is TGTGCCAGTAACACAGGGCAGCGAGGGAATGAGCAGTTCTTC. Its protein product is CASNTGQRGNEQFF.

The CDR3 loop is CSFGASNTEAFF. The CDR3 coding sequence is TGCAGCTTCGGCGCCTCAAACACTGAAGCTTTCTTT. The J gene is TRBJ1-1, the V gene TRBV29-1; D remains unclear. Germline values: CDR1 SQVTM, CDR2 ANQGSEA. The V end lost 8 bases, the J end lost 2 bases, and 12 bases lay between the germline ends. This CDR3 contains 12 residues. Supplemented by reference TRBV29-1 and TRBJ1-1, the full variable domain reads SAVISQKPSRDICQRGTSLTIQCQVDSQVTMMFWYRQQPGQSLTLIATANQGSEATYESGFVIDKFPISRPNLTFSTLTVSNMSPEDSSIYLCSFGASNTEAFFGQGTRLTVV.

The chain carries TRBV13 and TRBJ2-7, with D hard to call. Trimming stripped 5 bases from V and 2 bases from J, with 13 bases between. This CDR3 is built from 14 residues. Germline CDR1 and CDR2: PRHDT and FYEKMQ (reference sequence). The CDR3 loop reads CASSPRVIPYEQYF. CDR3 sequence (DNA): TGTGCCAGCAGCCCCCGGGTTATTCCCTACGAGCAGTACTTC.

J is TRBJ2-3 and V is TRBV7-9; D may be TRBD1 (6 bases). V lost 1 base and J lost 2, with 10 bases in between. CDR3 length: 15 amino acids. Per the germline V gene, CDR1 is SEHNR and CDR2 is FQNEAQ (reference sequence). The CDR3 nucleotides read TGTGCCAGCAGCTTAGGCCAGGGGCCCACAGATACGCAGTATTTT. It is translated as CASSLGQGPTDTQYF.

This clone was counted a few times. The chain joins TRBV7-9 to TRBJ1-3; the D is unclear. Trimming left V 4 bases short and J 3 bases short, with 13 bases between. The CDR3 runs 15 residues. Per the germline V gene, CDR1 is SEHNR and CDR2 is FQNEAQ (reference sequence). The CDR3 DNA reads TGTGCCAGCAGCTCCCTGACATATGGTGGAAACACCATATATTTT. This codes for CASSSLTYGGNTIYF.

Here the CDR3 reads CASSEGDYYFYNEQFF. In DNA, the CDR3 is TGTGCCAGCAGTGAGGGCGACTACTACTTTTACAATGAGCAGTTCTTC. The chain employs TRBV6-1 and TRBJ2-1; tentatively, D is TRBD2 (5 bases). The CDR3 is 16 residues long. Trimming stripped 3 bases from V and 4 bases from J, with 16 bases between. Per the germline V gene, CDR1 is MNHNS and CDR2 is SASEGT.

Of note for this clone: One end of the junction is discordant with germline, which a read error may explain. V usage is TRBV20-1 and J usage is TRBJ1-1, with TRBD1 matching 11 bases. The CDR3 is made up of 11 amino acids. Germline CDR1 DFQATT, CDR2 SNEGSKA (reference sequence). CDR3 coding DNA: TGCAGTGCTACTGGGACAGGGGGAACAAATTTT. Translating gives CSATGTGGTNF.

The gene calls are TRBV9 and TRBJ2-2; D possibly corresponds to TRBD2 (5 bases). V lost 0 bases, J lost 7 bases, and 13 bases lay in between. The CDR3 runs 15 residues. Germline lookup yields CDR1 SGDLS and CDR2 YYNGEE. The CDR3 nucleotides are TGTGCCAGCAGCGTAGAAGGTAGCGAGGGCGGGGAGCTGTTTTTT. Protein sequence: CASSVEGSEGGELFF.

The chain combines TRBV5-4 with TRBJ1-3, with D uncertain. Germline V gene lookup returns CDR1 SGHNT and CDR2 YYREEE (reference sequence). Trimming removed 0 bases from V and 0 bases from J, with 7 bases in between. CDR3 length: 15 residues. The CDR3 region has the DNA TGTGCCAGCAGCTTGGGGTTACCCTCTGGAAACACCATATATTTT. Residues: CASSLGLPSGNTIYF. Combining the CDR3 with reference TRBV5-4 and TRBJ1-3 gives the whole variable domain ETGVTQSPTHLIKTRGQQVTLRCSSQSGHNTVSWYQQALGQGPQFIFQYYREEENGRGNFPPRFSGLQFPNYSSELNVNALELDDSALYLCASSLGLPSGNTIYFGEGSWLTVV.

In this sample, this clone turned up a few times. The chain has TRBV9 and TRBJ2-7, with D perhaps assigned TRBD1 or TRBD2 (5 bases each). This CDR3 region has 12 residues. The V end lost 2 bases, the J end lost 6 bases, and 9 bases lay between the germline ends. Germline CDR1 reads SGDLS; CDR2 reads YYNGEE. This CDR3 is CASSVGDSEQYF. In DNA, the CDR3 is TGTGCCAGCAGCGTGGGGGATAGCGAGCAGTACTTC.

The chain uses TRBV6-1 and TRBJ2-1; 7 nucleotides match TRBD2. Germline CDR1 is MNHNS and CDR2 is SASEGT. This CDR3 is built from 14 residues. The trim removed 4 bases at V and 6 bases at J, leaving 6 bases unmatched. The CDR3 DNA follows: TGTGCCAGCAGTGTTGCGGGAGAGGCCAATGAGCAGTTCTTC. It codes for CASSVAGEANEQFF.